This T cell receptor (beta chain) was observed in a study of CD8 T cells in ankylosing spondylitis. Study-wide findings and caveats: Typical of ankylosing spondylitis blood, it appeared, was a TCR beta motif of several highly homologous variants.

This CDR3 contains 16 residues. Trimming left V 5 bases short and J 0 bases short, with 15 bases between. Germline-derived CDR1 and CDR2 are MGHRA and YSYEKL. In this sample, this clonotype turned up a few times. As yet, its antigen is unknown. A single record per CDR3 protein comes from TCRdb applying MiXCR to the 5' RACE reads. This sample has approximately 350,000 distinct CDR3 sequences, with 20% to 25% found just once. This chain joins TRBV4-1 and TRBJ2-3; TRBD2 might be the D (5 bases). The receptor was isolated from a male donor with ankylosing spondylitis or in good health (not recorded which). The sequenced sample was blood, either unsorted or a sorted T cell fraction (not recorded which). For the CDR3, the DNA is TGCGCCAGCAGCTCTCCCGCAGGACTTAGCACAGATACGCAGTATTTT. It is translated as CASSSPAGLSTDTQYF.